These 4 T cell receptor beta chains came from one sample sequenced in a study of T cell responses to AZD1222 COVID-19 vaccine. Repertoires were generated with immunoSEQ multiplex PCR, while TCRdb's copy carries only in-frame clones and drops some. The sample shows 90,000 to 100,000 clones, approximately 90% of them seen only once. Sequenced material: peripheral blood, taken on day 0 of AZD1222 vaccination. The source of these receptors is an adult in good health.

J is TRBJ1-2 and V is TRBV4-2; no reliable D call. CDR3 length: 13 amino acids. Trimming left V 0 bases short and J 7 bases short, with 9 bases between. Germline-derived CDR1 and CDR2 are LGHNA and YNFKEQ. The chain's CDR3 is CASSQDSGSGYTF. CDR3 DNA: TGTGCCAGCAGCCAAGATTCGGGTTCTGGCTACACCTTC.

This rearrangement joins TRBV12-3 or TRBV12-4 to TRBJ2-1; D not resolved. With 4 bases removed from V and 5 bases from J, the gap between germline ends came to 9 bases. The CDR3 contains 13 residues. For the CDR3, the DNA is TGTGCCAGCAGTTCACGACCGGACAATGAGCAGTTCTTC. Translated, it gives CASSSRPDNEQFF.

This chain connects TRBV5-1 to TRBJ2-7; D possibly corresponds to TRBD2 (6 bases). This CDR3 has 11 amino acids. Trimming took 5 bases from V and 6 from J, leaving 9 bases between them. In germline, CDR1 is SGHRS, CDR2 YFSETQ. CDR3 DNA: TGCGCCAGCAGAGAGGGAGGCGAGCAGTACTTC. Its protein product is CASREGGEQYF.

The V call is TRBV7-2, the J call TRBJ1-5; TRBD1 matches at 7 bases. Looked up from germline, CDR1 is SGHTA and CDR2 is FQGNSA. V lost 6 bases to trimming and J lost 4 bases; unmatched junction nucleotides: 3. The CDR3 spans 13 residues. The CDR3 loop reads CASSWDSNQPQHF. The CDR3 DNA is TGTGCCAGCAGTTGGGACAGTAATCAGCCCCAGCATTTT.